Shown below are 8 T cell receptor beta chains from a single sample sequenced in a study of blood T cell repertoires in COVID-19. Data came from immunoSEQ multiplex PCR; TCRdb stores just in-frame clones and leaves some out. In the table there are 150,000 to 200,000 clones, almost 80% of which are singletons. Sequencing input: PBMCs or T cells enriched from blood (not recorded which). These TCRs come from a woman between 45 and 65 years old who had recovered from COVID-19.

J is TRBJ1-5 and V is TRBV9; the match to TRBD1 covers 7 bases. V was pared by 4 bases and J by 4 bases, with 8 bases of the junction left unmatched. The CDR3 is 15 amino acids. Per germline, CDR1 SGDLS and CDR2 YYNGEE. The DNA for the CDR3 is TGTGCCAGCAGCTTAGTTGGGACAGAGAATCAGCCCCAGCATTTT. Its translation is CASSLVGTENQPQHF.

V usage is TRBV7-2 and J usage is TRBJ2-7; D ambiguous. The CDR3 has 14 residues. The V gene's germline CDR1 is SGHTA and CDR2 FQGNSA. The V gene lost 4 bases and the J gene lost 5 bases, with 15 bases spanning the gap. The CDR3 coding sequence is TGTGCCAGCAGCTCCCCGGTGATCGGTAACGAGCAGTACTTC. Translated, it gives CASSSPVIGNEQYF.

V is TRBV11-1 and J is TRBJ1-6; D call uncertain. CDR1 SGHAT and CDR2 FQDESV come from the germline V gene (reference sequence). This CDR3 region has 14 residues. The V end lost 2 bases, the J end lost 3 bases, and 5 bases lay between the germline ends. CDR3 sequence reads: CASSLNSYNSPLHF. CDR3 coding DNA: TGTGCCAGCAGCTTAAACAGCTATAATTCACCCCTCCACTTT. The full variable domain, completed using reference TRBV11-1 and TRBJ1-6, is EAEVAQSPRYKITEKSQAVAFWCDPISGHATLYWYRQILGQGPELLVQFQDESVVDDSQLPKDRFSAERLKGVDSTLKIQPAELGDSAMYLCASSLNSYNSPLHFGNGTRLTVT.

Here the CDR3 DNA reads TGTGCCTGGAGGTTTAGCGGCCCCTACGAGCAGTACTTC. Translated, it gives CAWRFSGPYEQYF. V gene TRBV30 combines with J gene TRBJ2-7, with D possibly TRBD2 on 6 matching bases. Per the germline V gene, CDR1 is GTSNPN and CDR2 is SVGIG (reference sequence). The CDR3 consists of 13 residues. V was pared by 3 bases and J by 2 bases, with 11 bases between.

This clone was recorded only once. This sequence joins TRBV10-2 and TRBJ1-4, with a tentative D call TRBD1 (6 bases). The CDR3 spans 16 residues. Looked up from germline, CDR1 is WSHSY and CDR2 is SAAADI. V lost 4 bases to trimming and J lost 2 bases, with 14 bases between them. The chain's CDR3 is CASSVAEGGTNEKLFF. The CDR3 DNA sequence: TGCGCCAGCAGTGTGGCTGAGGGGGGGACTAATGAAAAACTGTTTTTT.

This clone has a handful of counts. The chain couples TRBV28 to TRBJ2-3; a possible D gene is TRBD2 (5 bases). With 8 bases removed from V and 2 bases from J, the gap between germline ends came to 14 bases. CDR3 length equals 14 residues. Germline CDR1 and CDR2: MDHEN and SYDVKM. The CDR3 spells CASRSGTFTDTQYF. The CDR3 bases are TGTGCCAGCCGGAGCGGTACCTTCACAGATACGCAGTATTTT.

This clone was counted a few times. The gene calls are TRBV29-1 and TRBJ2-1, with TRBD1 matching 8 bases. CDR3 length: 15 amino acids. The germline CDR1 and CDR2 sequences are SQVTM and ANQGSEA. The junction had 8 bases not matched to a gene; V was cut back by 3 bases and J by 4 bases. As DNA, the CDR3 is TGCAGCGTTGAGGGTGGGGACAGGCAGTACAATGAGCAGTTCTTC. Amino acids: CSVEGGDRQYNEQFF.

V is TRBV7-2 and J is TRBJ2-7; 8 bases map to TRBD2. The V gene end was trimmed by 5 bases and the J gene end by 0 bases; junction bases not matched to a gene: 6. The CDR3 loop spans 15 amino acids. Germline CDR1 is SGHTA and CDR2 is FQGNSA. The CDR3 spells CASSIGGGNSYEQYF. Written as DNA, the CDR3 is TGTGCCAGCAGCATCGGGGGGGGGAACTCCTACGAGCAGTACTTC.